The T cell receptor beta chain under discussion was sequenced for a study of human T cells and chemical hapten exposure. About the research overall: TCR yield per sample varied, mainly due to pooled library volumes. Findings and caveats of the study: Unchanged with DPC sensitization were TCRs above 1 in 1000 frequency.

Time point noted: pre-sensitization, week 0. The treatment was: therapeutic diphenylcyclopropenone sensitization with weekly scalp DPC. People who gave samples had alopecia, were 18 to 70 years old, and were suitable for DPC. Per the study methods: The number of TCRs in each sample had a median of approximately 96,000 and spanned roughly 23,224 to 750,000. TCRdb passed the RACE reads through MiXCR, listing each CDR3 protein once. The V and J calls and clone size are TCRdb's, not the authors'. The table has 300,000 to 400,000 distinct CDR3 sequences, approximately 5.1% seen once. This clonotype was counted only a few times. What it recognizes is unknown. The germline V and J ends were trimmed by 5 bases and 4 bases, with 8 bases remaining between them. The length of the CDR3 is 11 residues. Per the germline V gene, CDR1 is SQVTM and CDR2 is ANQGSEA.

The sequences come from whole blood, collected in connection with sensitization to the hapten diphenylcyclopropenone (DPC). The TCR was taken from a woman aged 45-59 years with alopecia areata. Some clones in this sample may be carry-over from other donors' samples. The V and J genes are TRBV29-1 and TRBJ2-5; D is ambiguous. In nucleotides, the CDR3 is TGCAGCGTTCAAGGGTCAGAGACCCAGTACTTC. This translates into CSVQGSETQYF.